This TCR beta chain derives from a study of patients and donors after allogeneic stem cell transplantation. MiXCR, run by TCRdb on the RT-PCR reads, gives a single entry per CDR3 protein. The table has 1,700 or so distinct CDR3 sequences, approximately 3.7% seen once; the top ten hold approximately 13%. This clonotype rates as medium-sized. The V end lost 4 bases, the J end lost 1 base, and 7 bases lay between the germline ends. This CDR3 is built from 13 residues. The V gene's germline CDR1 is SEHNR and CDR2 FQNEAQ (reference sequence). The source is a human donor who was either an allogeneic HSCT recipient or a stem cell or donor lymphocyte infusion donor (not recorded which). It is not recorded whose cells these are; they may come from a transplant donor. This chain joins TRBV7-9 and TRBJ2-5; possible D gene TRBD2, 6 bases. The source material was blood, either unsorted or a sorted T cell fraction (not recorded which). The CDR3 coding sequence is TGTGCCAGCAGCTCGGGAGTCCAAGAGACCCAGTACTTC. Protein sequence: CASSSGVQETQYF.